The 8 T cell receptor beta chains in this list originate from one sample, sequenced in a study of T cell responses to AZD1222 COVID-19 vaccine. Data came from immunoSEQ multiplex PCR; TCRdb stores just in-frame clones and leaves some out. Of roughly 130,000 clones listed, about 87% are singletons. Sample: peripheral blood, taken on day 0 of AZD1222 vaccination. The receptors stem from an adult in good health.

The chain combines TRBV2 with TRBJ1-5; tentatively, D is TRBD1 (5 bases). CDR3 length: 15 residues. Trimming cost V 7 bases and J 1 base, with 14 bases left between them. Germline V gene lookup returns CDR1 SNHLY and CDR2 FYNNEI. The CDR3 region has the DNA TGTGCCAGCAAATCCCGGGGCGTGAGCAATCAGCCCCAGCATTTT. Residues: CASKSRGVSNQPQHF.

This clone is a singleton in its sample. This specimen includes other DNA sequences encoding the same CDR3. V and J are TRBV28 and TRBJ1-3; D unresolved. V was shortened by 6 bases and J by 0 bases, with 12 bases between the two germline ends. This CDR3 region has 15 residues. CDR1 is MDHEN, CDR2 SYDVKM, per germline. CDR3 region: CASSPGLNSGNTIYF. The CDR3 DNA is TGTGCCAGCAGCCCGGGTCTTAACTCTGGAAACACCATATATTTT.

The V call is TRBV9, the J call TRBJ2-5, with 9 bases matching TRBD2. From germline, CDR1 is SGDLS and CDR2 YYNGEE. This CDR3 spans 15 amino acids. V was pared by 4 bases and J by 0 bases, with 4 bases of the junction left unmatched. DNA for the CDR3: TGTGCCAGCAGCAGGCGGGAGGGGTACCAAGAGACCCAGTACTTC. Translating it yields CASSRREGYQETQYF.

This clone was detected only once. The chain combines TRBV20-1 with TRBJ1-2; D not resolved. The CDR3 is made up of 13 amino acids. CDR1 and CDR2 (germline): DFQATT, SNEGSKA (reference sequence). Trimming removed 3 bases from V and 4 bases from J, with 12 bases in between. The DNA for the CDR3 is TGCAGTGCTAGTGACCGGACCCCCTATGGCTACACCTTC. It translates to CSASDRTPYGYTF.

V is TRBV7-8 and J is TRBJ2-2, with 9 bases that match TRBD2. The CDR3 loop spans 17 amino acids. With V trimmed by 4 bases and J by 4 bases, 10 bases remained unmatched. Per germline, CDR1 SGHVS and CDR2 FQNEAQ. Written as DNA, the CDR3 is TGTGCCAGCAGCTCCCGGGGTAGCGGGAGTATCACCGGGGAGCTGTTTTTT. The encoded protein is CASSSRGSGSITGELFF.

The J gene is TRBJ2-7, the V gene TRBV7-9; D uncertain. This CDR3 is 11 amino acids long. The V end was cut by 3 bases, the J end by 1 base, with 1 base between. Per the germline V gene, CDR1 is SEHNR and CDR2 is FQNEAQ (reference sequence). CDR3: CASSFSYEQYF. The DNA for the CDR3 is TGTGCCAGCAGCTTTTCCTACGAGCAGTACTTC.

The CDR3, as DNA: TGTGCCAGCTCACCAGTGGGCAGGGGGTATCCTGAAGCTTTCTTT. The encoded protein is CASSPVGRGYPEAFF. The V gene is TRBV18, the J gene TRBJ1-1; 7 nucleotides line up with TRBD1. The germline CDR1 and CDR2 sequences are KGHSH and LQKENI. Trimming removed 2 bases from V and 6 bases from J; junction bases left unmatched: 9. The CDR3 runs 15 residues.

The chain has TRBV10-3 and TRBJ1-1; D unclear. The CDR3 covers 11 residues. V lost 8 bases and J lost 12, with 16 bases in between. CDR1 ENHRY and CDR2 SYGVKD come from the germline V gene. The CDR3 loop is CAIGDLGATFF. The DNA for the CDR3 is TGTGCCATCGGCGACCTCGGCGCGACTTTCTTT.